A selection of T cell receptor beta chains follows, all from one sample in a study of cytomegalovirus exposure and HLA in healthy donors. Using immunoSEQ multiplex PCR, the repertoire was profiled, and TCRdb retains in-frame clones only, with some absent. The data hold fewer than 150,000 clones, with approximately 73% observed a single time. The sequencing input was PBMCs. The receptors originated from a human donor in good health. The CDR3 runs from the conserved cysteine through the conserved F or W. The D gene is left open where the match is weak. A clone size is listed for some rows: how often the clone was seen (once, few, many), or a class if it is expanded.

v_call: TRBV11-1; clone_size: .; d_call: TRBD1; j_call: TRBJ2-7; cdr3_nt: TGTGCCAGCAGCCGCCGGGACAGTAAGGACGAGCAGTACTTC; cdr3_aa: CASSRRDSKDEQYF
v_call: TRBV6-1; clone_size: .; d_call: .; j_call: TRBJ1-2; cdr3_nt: TGTGCCAGCAGTGAAAGAACAGCCCTTGGGGGCTACACCTTC; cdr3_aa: CASSERTALGGYTF
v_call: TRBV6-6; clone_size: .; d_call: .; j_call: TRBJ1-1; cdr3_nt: TGTGCCAGCAGGGACGTCCGGGGTGAGGGCACTGAAGCTTTCTTT; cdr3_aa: CASRDVRGEGTEAFF
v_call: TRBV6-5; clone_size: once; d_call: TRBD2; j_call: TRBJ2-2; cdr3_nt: TGTGCCAGCAGTTACGGACTAGCGGGAAACACCGGGGAGCTGTTTTTT; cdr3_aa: CASSYGLAGNTGELFF
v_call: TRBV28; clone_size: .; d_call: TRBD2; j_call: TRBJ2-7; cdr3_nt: TGTGCCAGCAGTTTTTCGACTAGCGGAAAATACGAGCAGTACTTC; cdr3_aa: CASSFSTSGKYEQYF
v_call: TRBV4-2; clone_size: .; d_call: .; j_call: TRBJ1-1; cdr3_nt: TGTGCCAGCAGCTCAGAGGCGGGCACTGAAGCTTTCTTT; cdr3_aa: CASSSEAGTEAFF
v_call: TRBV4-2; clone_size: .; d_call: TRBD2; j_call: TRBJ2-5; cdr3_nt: TGTGCCAGCAGCCAGGGTAGCGGGGGGCAAGAGACCCAGTACTTC; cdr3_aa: CASSQGSGGQETQYF
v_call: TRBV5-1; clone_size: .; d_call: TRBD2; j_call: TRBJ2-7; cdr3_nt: TGCGCCAGCAGTAAAATCGGGACTAGCGGGCCCGAGCAGTACTTC; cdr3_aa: CASSKIGTSGPEQYF
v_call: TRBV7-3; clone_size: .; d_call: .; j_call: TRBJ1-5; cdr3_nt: TGTGCCAGCAGTTTGGACATGAATCAGCCCCAGCATTTT; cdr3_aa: CASSLDMNQPQHF
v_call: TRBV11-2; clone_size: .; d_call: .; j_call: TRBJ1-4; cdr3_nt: TGTGCCAGCAGCTCCCACCAGGGACTAGGCGAAAAACTGTTTTTT; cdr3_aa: CASSSHQGLGEKLFF
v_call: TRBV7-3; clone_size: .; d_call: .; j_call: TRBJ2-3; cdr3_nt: TGTGCCAGCAGCCAGTCGACAGGAAACACAGATACGCAGTATTTT; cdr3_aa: CASSQSTGNTDTQYF
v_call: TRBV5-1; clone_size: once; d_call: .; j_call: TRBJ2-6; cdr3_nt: TGCGCCAGCAGCTTAGGACACAGTGTCTCTGGGGCCAACGTCCTGACTTTC; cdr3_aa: CASSLGHSVSGANVLTF
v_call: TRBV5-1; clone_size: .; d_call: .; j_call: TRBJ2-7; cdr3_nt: TGCGCCAGCAGCGACTCGGGTGGACTGTACGAGCAGTACTTC; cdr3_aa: CASSDSGGLYEQYF
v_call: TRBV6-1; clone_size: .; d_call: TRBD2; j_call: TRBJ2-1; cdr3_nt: TGTGCCAGCAGTGGAACTAGCGGGAGTGACAATGAGCAGTTCTTC; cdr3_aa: CASSGTSGSDNEQFF
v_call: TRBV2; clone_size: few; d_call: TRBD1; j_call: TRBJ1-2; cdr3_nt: TGTGCCAGCAGTGATCGGTTGACAGGGCTGAGGGGCTACACCTTC; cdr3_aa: CASSDRLTGLRGYTF
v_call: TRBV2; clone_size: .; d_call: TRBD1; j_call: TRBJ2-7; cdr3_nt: TGTGCCAGCGCTACAGGGGCTTCTACCTACGAGCAGTACTTC; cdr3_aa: CASATGASTYEQYF
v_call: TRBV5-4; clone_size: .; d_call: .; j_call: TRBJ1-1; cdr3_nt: TGTGCCAGCAGCCCTACAGCCAACACTGAAGCTTTCTTT; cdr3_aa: CASSPTANTEAFF
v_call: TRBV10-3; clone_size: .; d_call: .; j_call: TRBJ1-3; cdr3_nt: TGTGCCATCAGTGAACAAAGCTCTGGAAACACCATATATTTT; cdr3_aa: CAISEQSSGNTIYF
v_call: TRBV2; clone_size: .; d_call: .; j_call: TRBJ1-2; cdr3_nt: TGTGCCAGCAGTCGGACAGTTGGCTACACCTTC; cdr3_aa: CASSRTVGYTF
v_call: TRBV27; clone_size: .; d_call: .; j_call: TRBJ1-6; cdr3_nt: TGTGCCAGCAGTGGAGCGGGGCCTGGTGTAGGGTCACCCCTCCACTTT; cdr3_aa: CASSGAGPGVGSPLHF
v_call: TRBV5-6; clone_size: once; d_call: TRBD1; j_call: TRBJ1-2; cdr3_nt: TGTGCCAGCAGGCGACAGGGGCCTAACTATGGCTACACCTTC; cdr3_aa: CASRRQGPNYGYTF
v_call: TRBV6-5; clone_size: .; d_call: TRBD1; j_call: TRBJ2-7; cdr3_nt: TGTGCCAGCAGAAATACAGGGGGTCTTCACGAGCAGTACTTC; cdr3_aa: CASRNTGGLHEQYF
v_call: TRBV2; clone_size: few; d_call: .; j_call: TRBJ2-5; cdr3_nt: TGTGCCAGCAGACACCGGGACTCAGGGGGAGAGACCCAGTACTTC; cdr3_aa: CASRHRDSGGETQYF
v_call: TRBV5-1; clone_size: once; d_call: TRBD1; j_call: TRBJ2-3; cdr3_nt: TGCGCCAGCAGCTTGGTGGCCGGGACAGGGGGGACGAATACGCAGTATTTT; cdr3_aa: CASSLVAGTGGTNTQYF
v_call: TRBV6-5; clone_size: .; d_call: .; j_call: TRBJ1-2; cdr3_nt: TGTGCCAGCAGTTACGGGGTCGGACTGGGGTATGGCTACACCTTC; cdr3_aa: CASSYGVGLGYGYTF
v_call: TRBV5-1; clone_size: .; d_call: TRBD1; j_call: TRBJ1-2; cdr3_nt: TGCGCCAGCAGCTTGGTAGGGACAGGGGGCGCAGGTTCCTATGGCTACACCTTC; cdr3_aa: CASSLVGTGGAGSYGYTF
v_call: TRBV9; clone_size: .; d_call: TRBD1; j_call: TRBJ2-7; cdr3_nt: TGTGCCAGCAGCGTAGGGGACAGGTTTAGCTCCTACGAGCAGTACTTC; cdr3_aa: CASSVGDRFSSYEQYF
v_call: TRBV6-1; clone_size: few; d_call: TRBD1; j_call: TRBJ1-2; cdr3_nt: TGTGCCAGCATTGGAGGGGGCAGTTATGATGGCTACACCTTC; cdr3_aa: CASIGGGSYDGYTF
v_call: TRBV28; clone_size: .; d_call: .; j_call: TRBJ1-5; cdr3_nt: TGTGCCAGCAGTTCAGGGGTGGAGCCCCAGCATTTT; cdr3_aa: CASSSGVEPQHF
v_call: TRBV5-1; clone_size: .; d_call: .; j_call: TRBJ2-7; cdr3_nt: TGCGCCAGCTGCGACAGTGTCTCCTACGAGCAGTACTTC; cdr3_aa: CASCDSVSYEQYF
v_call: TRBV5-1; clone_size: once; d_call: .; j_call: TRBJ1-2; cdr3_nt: TGCGCCAGCAGCCCACCGTCCGTGGCGGATGGCTACACCTTC; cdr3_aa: CASSPPSVADGYTF